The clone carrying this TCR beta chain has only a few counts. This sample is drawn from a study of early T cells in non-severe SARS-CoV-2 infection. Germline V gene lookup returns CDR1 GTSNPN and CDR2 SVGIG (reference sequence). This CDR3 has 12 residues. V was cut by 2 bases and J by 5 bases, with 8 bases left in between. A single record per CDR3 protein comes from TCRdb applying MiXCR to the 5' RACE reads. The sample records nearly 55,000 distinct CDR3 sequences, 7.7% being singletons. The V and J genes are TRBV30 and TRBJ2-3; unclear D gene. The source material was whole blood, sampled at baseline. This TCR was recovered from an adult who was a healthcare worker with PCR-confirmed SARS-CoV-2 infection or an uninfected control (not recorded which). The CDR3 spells CAWSPEQDTQYF. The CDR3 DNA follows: TGTGCCTGGAGTCCAGAGCAAGATACGCAGTATTTT.